The entry below gives a single TCR beta chain sequence along with its context. The antigen remains undetermined. This specimen belongs to a study of T cell responses to AZD1222 COVID-19 vaccine. Findings and caveats of the study: Females outnumbered males among donors, who were mostly white British; clonal diversity was possibly underestimated. In all cases, repertoires were sampled only after the peak T cell response.

Clones were sequenced by immunoSEQ multiplex PCR, and TCRdb holds only the in-frame ones, with some missing. The sample lists some 180,000 clones; under 95% were seen once. Per the germline V gene, CDR1 is LNHDA and CDR2 is SQIVND (reference sequence). The CDR3 runs 14 residues. V lost 5 bases and J 0 bases, leaving 10 bases between the germline ends. Second-dose groups at about 4 or about 12 weeks were pooled. Sequencing used peripheral blood, obtained 28 days after the second AZD1222 dose. The chain has TRBV19 and TRBJ1-1; D is ambiguous. The receptor's source is an adult who received the AZD1222 COVID-19 vaccine. The CDR3 DNA reads as TGTGCCAGTAGTGGCCAGCACATGAACACTGAAGCTTTCTTT. Translation gives CASSGQHMNTEAFF.